This T cell receptor (beta chain) was profiled in a study of blood T cell repertoires in COVID-19 (dated by TCRdb to the early 2020s). The study in broad terms: Samples covering the acute and convalescent phases of COVID-19 were provided by collaborators in the United States, Italy and Spain. The material from the prospective study consisted of cDNA or gDNA derived from T cells, B-cell-depleted T cells, or PBMCs. The dataset comprised deeply sampled blood TCRbeta repertoires from subjects exposed to, actively infected with, or recovered from COVID-19. The repertoires were released in a freely available public database meant as a resource for research on the immune response to SARS-CoV-2. The samples were drawn from two sources: the first 160 participants of the ongoing ImmuneRACE study, and 1,254 subjects contributed by 6 global collaborators. Nearly every sample came with metadata listing a de-identified subject ID, COVID-19 status, age in years and sex. Where available, HLA class I and class II types were taken from metadata supplied by the sample provider and were not determined by assay-based typing. The study at large found these results: Clinical and demographic metadata were provided uncurated, with the amount varying by source and participant.

The immunoSEQ Assay, a bias-controlled multiplex PCR, was used to amplify TCRbeta CDR3 regions from genomic DNA. The authors' pipeline ran thus. The number of nucleated cells in each sample was estimated by amplification of reference gene primers within the assay. To quantify the absolute abundance of each unique TCRbeta CDR3 rearrangement, sequence reads were collapsed and filtered. Productive Simpson clonality was computed per sample as the square root of Simpson's diversity index over productive rearrangements. TCRdb obtained this table from immuneACCESS and retained in-frame rearrangements with V and J assigned. These tables miss some clones; where compared with another copy, unresolved V genes account for less than half of the shortfall, and the remainder is unexplained. V and J calls and clone size come straight from that table; D and trimming were deduced from the DNA. A total of 200,000 to 250,000 clones appear in this sample, approximately 84% of them only once. The top ten constitute 2% to 2.5% of the sample.

For this clone: Its antigen target is currently unknown. No base-level quality is on record; no much larger clone is a single base apart.

Each collaborating institution followed its own protocols to collect whole blood in K2EDTA tubes. Collaborator samples were shipped for TCRbeta analysis as frozen whole blood, isolated PBMCs, or DNA extracted from either sample type. V is cut back by 2 bases and J by 4 bases, with 3 bases in the junction unmatched. Per the germline V gene, SGDLS is the CDR1 and YYNGEE is the CDR2. The CDR3 covers 15 residues, taking in both the cysteine and the phenylalanine. Only the CDR3 DNA stays, 45 bases, in frame from base 1. In this chain, TRBV9 is recombined with TRBJ2-3; TRBD2 agrees with 11 junctional bases. The receptor was isolated from a woman aged 55-69 years with acute or convalescent COVID-19. The sequenced sample consisted of peripheral blood. Here is the DNA: TGTGCCAGCAGCGTTAGCGGGGGGGCTCCAGATACGCAGTATTTT. Its protein reads: CASSVSGGAPDTQYF.